In this sample, the clone carrying this T cell receptor beta chain turned up many times. The antigen remains undetermined. The CDR3 loop spans 16 amino acids. Trimming took 4 bases from V and 4 from J; bases not matched to a gene: 5. Germline V CDR1 and CDR2: ENHRY, SYGVKD. Time point denoted: newly diagnosed GD, antithyroid drugs for less than 3 months. There was RNA extracted from PBMCs, and the TCR library was made from it. The data were obtained in a study of regulatory T cells in long-lasting Graves disease. Looking at the study overall: Graves' patients who were just diagnosed had used antithyroid drugs for under 3 months.

To make TCR beta libraries, researchers used iRepertoire HTBI primers and Arm-PCR of CDR3 regions. TCRdb used MiXCR to reprocess the multiplex PCR reads, holding one entry per CDR3 protein. The sample includes 300,000 to 400,000 distinct CDR3 sequences, over 15% of them seen just once. Points from the study as a whole: Persistent patients shared 2,741 public clonotypes among themselves. Newly diagnosed patients shared fewer, at about a thousand. TRBV28, TRBJ1-2 and TRBJ2-5 emerged as the favored segments in persistent disease.

The same data also went into a second study, on T cells in Graves' hyperthyroidism and ophthalmopathy. From that study: Exclusion followed for patients with uncontrolled infection, other autoimmune disease, pregnancy or lactation.

The starting material was peripheral blood mononuclear cells (PBMCs), obtained at new diagnosis, from a patient treated with antithyroid drugs. The sequence derives from a man in his forties or fifties with Graves disease. The V call is TRBV10-3, the J call TRBJ2-2; 11 bases map to TRBD2. The CDR3 sequence: CAISGLAGTLTGELFF. As DNA, the CDR3 is TGTGCCATCAGTGGACTAGCGGGGACACTCACCGGGGAGCTGTTTTTT.